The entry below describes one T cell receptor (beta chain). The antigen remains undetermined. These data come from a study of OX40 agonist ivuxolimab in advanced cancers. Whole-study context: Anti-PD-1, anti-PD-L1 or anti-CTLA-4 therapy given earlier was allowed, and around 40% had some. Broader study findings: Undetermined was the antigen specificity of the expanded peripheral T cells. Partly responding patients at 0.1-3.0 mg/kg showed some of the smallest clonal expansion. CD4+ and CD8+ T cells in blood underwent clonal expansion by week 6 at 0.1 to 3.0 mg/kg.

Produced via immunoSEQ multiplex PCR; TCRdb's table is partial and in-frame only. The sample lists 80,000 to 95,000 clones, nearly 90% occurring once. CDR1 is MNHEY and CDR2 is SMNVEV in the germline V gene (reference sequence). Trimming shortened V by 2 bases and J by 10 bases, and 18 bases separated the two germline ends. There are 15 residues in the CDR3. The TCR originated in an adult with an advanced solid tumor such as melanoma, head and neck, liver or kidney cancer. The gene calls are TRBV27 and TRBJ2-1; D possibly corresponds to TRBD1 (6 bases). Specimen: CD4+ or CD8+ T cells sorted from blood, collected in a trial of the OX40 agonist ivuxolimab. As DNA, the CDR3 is TGTGCCAGCAGTTTAGGGGGCGTCAGGGGAGAAGAGCAGTTCTTC. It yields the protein CASSLGGVRGEEQFF.